A single sample gave rise to the 13 T cell receptor beta chains below, sequenced in a study of shared clonotypes between healthy human individuals. CD45RO-negative, CCR7-selected cells formed the naive CD8 fraction, which excluded terminally differentiated effector memory CD45RA+ cells. Method: immunoSEQ multiplex PCR; TCRdb's copy keeps in-frame clones and lacks some. The top ten clones hold about 1.1% of a sample with millions of clones, about 95% of them seen once. The sample was naive CD8+ T cells sorted from blood. Every receptor here comes from a man aged 18-30 years in good health.

A remark on this clone: A read error may account for a junction end that differs from germline. The chain links TRBV28 to TRBJ1-5; perhaps TRBD1 as D (5 bases). The CDR3 runs 12 residues. Germline V gives CDR1 MDHEN, CDR2 SYDVKM. CDR3 bases: TGTGCCAGCAGTTCTGACGGGACCCCCTCGGATTTT. Translating it yields CASSSDGTPSDF.

This clone was recorded only once. V is TRBV10-2 and J is TRBJ2-7, with D perhaps TRBD1 (6 bases). Germline values: CDR1 WSHSY, CDR2 SAAADI. The germline V and J ends were trimmed by 3 bases and 5 bases, with 17 bases remaining between them. This CDR3 spans 15 amino acids. The CDR3 loop is CASSERGRGPHEQYF. The CDR3 DNA follows: TGCGCCAGCAGTGAACGGGGCAGGGGTCCCCACGAGCAGTACTTC.

The chain combines TRBV9 with TRBJ1-4; no clear D gene. CDR1 is SGDLS, CDR2 YYNGEE, per germline. This CDR3 is 17 amino acids long. Trimming pared 0 bases from V and 0 bases from J, leaving 12 bases between. CDR3: CASSVGVGMATNEKLFF. CDR3 coding DNA: TGTGCCAGCAGCGTAGGTGTAGGGATGGCAACTAATGAAAAACTGTTTTTT.

This chain connects TRBV2 to TRBJ1-3; D gene unclear. Trimming removed 7 bases at V and 1 base at J, with 8 bases between. Germline loops: CDR1 SNHLY, CDR2 FYNNEI. The CDR3 totals 13 residues. This CDR3 is CASTTGSGNTIYF. In DNA, the CDR3 is TGTGCCAGCACGACGGGGTCTGGAAACACCATATATTTT.

The J gene is TRBJ2-5, the V gene TRBV15, with D perhaps matching TRBD2 (6 bases). Germline V lookup: CDR1 LNHNV, CDR2 YYDKDF (reference sequence). Trimming took off 0 bases at V and 5 bases at J, with 16 bases between the two ends. This CDR3 is built from 16 residues. CDR3 amino acids: CATSRDGTSFGETQYF. CDR3 sequence (DNA): TGTGCCACCAGCAGAGATGGTACTAGCTTTGGCGAGACCCAGTACTTC.

For this clone: A read error is possible here, since a much larger clone lies one base away. The chain combines TRBV11-2 with TRBJ1-1; unclear D gene. Germline CDR1 reads SGHAT; CDR2 reads FQNNGV. Trimming took off 3 bases at V and 1 base at J, with 3 bases between the two ends. The CDR3 is 12 amino acids. Here the CDR3 DNA reads TGTGCCAGCAGCTTGAGGAACACTGAAGCTTTCTTT. It encodes CASSLRNTEAFF.

The chain carries TRBV27 and TRBJ2-7, with D perhaps assigned TRBD1 or TRBD2 (7 bases each). The CDR3 totals 16 residues. The V gene's germline CDR1 is MNHEY and CDR2 SMNVEV (reference sequence). V shed 5 bases and J shed 1 base, with 18 bases lying between them. CDR3 loop: CASSHPTGEGSYEQYF. The CDR3 DNA sequence: TGTGCCAGCAGTCACCCTACAGGGGAGGGGTCCTACGAGCAGTACTTC.

V and J are TRBV9 and TRBJ2-3; 12 bases fit TRBD2. CDR1 SGDLS and CDR2 YYNGEE come from the germline V gene. V dropped 5 bases and J dropped 3; count of bases not matched to a gene: 4. The CDR3 is 15 residues long. CDR3: CASSLLAGGTDTQYF. The CDR3 DNA sequence: TGTGCCAGCAGTCTCCTAGCGGGGGGGACAGATACGCAGTATTTT.

This chain joins TRBV6-5 and TRBJ1-2; D remains unclear. This CDR3 comprises 11 residues. Deletions cut 8 bases from V and 6 bases from J, with 10 bases between. CDR1 is MNHEY, CDR2 SVGAGI, per germline. CDR3: CASLNRDGYTF. CDR3 bases: TGTGCCAGCTTAAACCGGGATGGCTACACCTTC.

The V gene is TRBV10-2, the J gene TRBJ2-1, with D uncertain. From germline, CDR1 is WSHSY and CDR2 SAAADI. Trimming removed 3 bases from V and 0 bases from J, with 12 bases in between. The CDR3 consists of 16 residues. The CDR3 loop is CASSEKGASSYNEQFF. CDR3 nucleotide sequence: TGCGCCAGCAGTGAAAAAGGCGCGAGCTCCTACAATGAGCAGTTCTTC.

CDR3 coding DNA: TGTGCCAGCAGCTCCTTAGCGGGGGCTAGGACAGATACGCAGTATTTT. Its protein is CASSSLAGARTDTQYF. This chain connects TRBV7-2 to TRBJ2-3, with 9 bases identical to TRBD2. Germline-derived CDR1 and CDR2 are SGHTA and FQGNSA. This CDR3 is built from 16 residues. J was trimmed by 3 bases and V by 4 bases; bases with no gene match: 8.

The J gene is TRBJ2-7, the V gene TRBV5-4; 12 nucleotides line up with TRBD2. The CDR3 totals 15 residues. V lost 4 bases, J lost 5 bases, and 7 bases stayed unmatched. The germline V gene has CDR1 SGHNT and CDR2 YYREEE (reference sequence). The CDR3 DNA reads TGTGCCAGCAGCCTATGGACTAGCGGGAACCACGAGCAGTACTTC. Its translation: CASSLWTSGNHEQYF. The entire variable domain, with the rest obtained from reference TRBV5-4 and TRBJ2-7, is as follows: ETGVTQSPTHLIKTRGQQVTLRCSSQSGHNTVSWYQQALGQGPQFIFQYYREEENGRGNFPPRFSGLQFPNYSSELNVNALELDDSALYLCASSLWTSGNHEQYFGPGTRLTVT.

This clone was seen just once. The CDR3 reads CASSLRLAGESFQETQYF. CDR3 DNA sequence: TGTGCCAGCAGCTTGCGTCTAGCGGGGGAATCCTTCCAAGAGACCCAGTACTTC. The V and J genes are TRBV7-3 and TRBJ2-5; 10 bases agree with TRBD2. The CDR3 is 18 residues long. Trimming took 3 bases from V and 1 from J; bases not matched to a gene: 11. Per the germline V gene, CDR1 is SGHTA and CDR2 is FQGTGA.